A single sample gave rise to the 9 T cell receptor beta chains below, sequenced in a study of blood T cells in healthy people across ages. A second about 7 to 11 cycle PCR used barcoded and J-beta primers. TCRdb analysed the 5' RACE reads with MiXCR anew, one entry per CDR3 protein. The sample lists roughly 1.7 million distinct CDR3 sequences, 34% occurring once. The sample comprised blood. The receptors originated from a woman under 40 in good health.

The rearrangement joins TRBV6-5 to TRBJ2-5; no definite D call. Germline values: CDR1 MNHEY, CDR2 SVGAGI. The V and J ends lost 10 bases and 5 bases respectively, with 8 bases between them. The CDR3 length is 10 residues. Written as DNA, the CDR3 is TGTGCCACCGATGTGGAGACCCAGTACTTC. Residues: CATDVETQYF.

The V and J genes are TRBV6-5 and TRBJ2-2, with TRBD2 matching 7 bases. The germline CDR1 and CDR2 sequences are MNHEY and SVGAGI. J lost 5 bases, V lost 6 bases, and 9 bases had no gene match. CDR3 length equals 15 residues. For the CDR3, the DNA is TGTGCCAGCAGCCCTCTGGGGGAGGGAACCGGGGAGCTGTTTTTT. Its protein is CASSPLGEGTGELFF.

V is TRBV6-1 and J is TRBJ1-2; D perhaps matches TRBD1 (6 bases). From germline, CDR1 is MNHNS and CDR2 SASEGT. V gave up 4 bases and J gave up 6 bases, with 12 bases separating them. The CDR3 sequence is 13 residues long. This CDR3 reads CASSGAGGHGYTF. CDR3 DNA sequence: TGTGCCAGCAGTGGAGCGGGGGGCCATGGCTACACCTTC.

A few counts support this clonotype. The chain employs TRBV20-1 and TRBJ2-7; 9 bases align to TRBD2. The CDR3 extends over 18 amino acids. Germline assignment: CDR1 DFQATT and CDR2 SNEGSKA (reference sequence). V lost 1 base and J lost 3; bases outside the gene matches: 16. The DNA for the CDR3 is TGCAGTGCTAGAGTAAAATGGGGCGGGAGGGCCTTGTTCTACGAGCAGTACTTC. It specifies CSARVKWGGRALFYEQYF.

This chain links TRBV27 with TRBJ1-1; 9 bases line up with TRBD1. CDR3 length: 13 residues. Losses at the gene ends were 8 bases for V and 5 bases for J; bases not matched to a gene: 6. Per the germline V gene, CDR1 is MNHEY and CDR2 is SMNVEV (reference sequence). CDR3 region: CASWTGAGTEAFF. The CDR3, as DNA: TGTGCCAGCTGGACAGGGGCGGGAACTGAAGCTTTCTTT.

This clonotype appeared many times. CDR3 coding DNA: TGTGCCAGCAGCGCAACTAGCGGGGGGGCCTACGAGCAGTACTTC. Its protein is CASSATSGGAYEQYF. The rearrangement links TRBV7-2 to TRBJ2-7; 13 bases align to TRBD2. The CDR3 extends over 15 amino acids. In germline, CDR1 is SGHTA, CDR2 FQGNSA. V trimming: 5 bases; J trimming: 2 bases; junction bases outside the gene matches: 3.

The chain has TRBV6-6 and TRBJ1-3; D may be TRBD1 (5 bases). The V gene lost 6 bases and the J gene lost 8 bases, with 17 bases spanning the gap. This CDR3 is 14 amino acids long. Germline values: CDR1 MNHNY, CDR2 SVGAGI (reference sequence). The CDR3 loop reads CASSLRLGAYTIYF. CDR3 coding DNA: TGTGCCAGCAGCCTCCGCCTAGGGGCTTACACCATATATTTT.

This rearrangement joins TRBV5-1 to TRBJ2-2; D is possibly TRBD1 (6 bases). With 2 bases removed from V and 5 bases from J, the gap between germline ends came to 13 bases. CDR1 is SGHRS, CDR2 YFSETQ, per germline. The length of the CDR3 is 15 residues. The CDR3 sequence: CASSFGRGSTGELFF. For the CDR3, the DNA is TGCGCCAGCAGCTTTGGCAGGGGCAGTACCGGGGAGCTGTTTTTT.

This sequence joins TRBV20-1 and TRBJ2-1; 9 bases are shared with TRBD1. This CDR3 contains 14 residues. Germline CDR1 is DFQATT and CDR2 is SNEGSKA (reference sequence). V lost 0 bases, J lost 7 bases, and 4 bases stayed unmatched. In DNA form, the CDR3 reads TGCAGTGCTAGAGATAGGGACAGGGTTAATGAGCAGTTCTTC. Translating gives CSARDRDRVNEQFF.